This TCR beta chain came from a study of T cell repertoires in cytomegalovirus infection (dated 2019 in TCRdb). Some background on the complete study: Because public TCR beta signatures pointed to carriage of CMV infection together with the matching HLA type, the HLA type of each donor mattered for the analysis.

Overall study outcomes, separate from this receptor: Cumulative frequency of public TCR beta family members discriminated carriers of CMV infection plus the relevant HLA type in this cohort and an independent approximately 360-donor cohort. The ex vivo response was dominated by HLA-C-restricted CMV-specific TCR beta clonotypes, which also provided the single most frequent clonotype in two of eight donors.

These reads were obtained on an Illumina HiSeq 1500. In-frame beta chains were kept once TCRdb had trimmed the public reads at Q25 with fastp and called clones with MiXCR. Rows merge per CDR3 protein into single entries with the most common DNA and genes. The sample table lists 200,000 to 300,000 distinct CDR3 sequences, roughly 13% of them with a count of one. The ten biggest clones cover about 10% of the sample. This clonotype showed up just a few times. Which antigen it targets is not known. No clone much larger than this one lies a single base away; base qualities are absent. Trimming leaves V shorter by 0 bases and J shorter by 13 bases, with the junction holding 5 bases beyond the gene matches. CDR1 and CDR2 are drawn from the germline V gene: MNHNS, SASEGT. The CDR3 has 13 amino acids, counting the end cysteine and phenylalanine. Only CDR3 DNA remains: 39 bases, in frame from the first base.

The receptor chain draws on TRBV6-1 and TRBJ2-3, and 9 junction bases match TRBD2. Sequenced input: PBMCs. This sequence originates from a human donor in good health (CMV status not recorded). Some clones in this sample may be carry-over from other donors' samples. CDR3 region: CASSEAPQREEYF. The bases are TGTGCCAGCAGTGAAGCGCCCCAGCGGGAGGAGTATTTT.